The 29 T cell receptor beta chains presented below share a single source sample, sequenced in a study of blood T cell repertoires in COVID-19. Profiling relied on immunoSEQ multiplex PCR, and the TCRdb table lists in-frame clones only, not all of them. The sample carries 150,000 to 200,000 clones, roughly 90% recorded once. The sample taken for sequencing was peripheral blood. These receptors were taken from a man in his 70s with active or convalescent COVID-19.

The chain recombines TRBV29-1 with TRBJ2-7; a possible D gene is TRBD1 (5 bases). Looked up from germline, CDR1 is SQVTM and CDR2 is ANQGSEA. The CDR3 runs 11 residues. V lost 4 bases and J 5 bases, leaving 9 bases between the germline ends. For the CDR3, the DNA is TGCAGCGTTGCCAGCAGGGACGAGCAGTACTTC. Translated: CSVASRDEQYF.

The chain has TRBV11-2 and TRBJ1-1; no firm D call. CDR3 length equals 13 residues. Germline V gene lookup returns CDR1 SGHAT and CDR2 FQNNGV. Trimming removed 1 base at V and 5 bases at J, with 8 bases between. The CDR3 spells CASSLAVITEAFF. As DNA, the CDR3 is TGTGCCAGCAGCTTAGCGGTTATTACTGAAGCTTTCTTT.

V and J are TRBV5-1 and TRBJ2-3; tentative D call: TRBD2 (6 bases). Trimming pared 4 bases from V and 4 bases from J, leaving 16 bases between. This CDR3 spans 15 amino acids. Germline V gene sequence: CDR1 SGHRS, CDR2 YFSETQ. This CDR3 reads CASSLSGLGADTQYF. The CDR3 DNA reads as TGCGCCAGCAGCCTGAGCGGGCTCGGCGCAGATACGCAGTATTTT.

This clone was observed a few times. This CDR3 is also generated by other DNA sequences in the sample. The chain combines TRBV5-1 with TRBJ2-7, with D possibly matching TRBD2 (6 bases). Germline CDR1 SGHRS, CDR2 YFSETQ. The CDR3 has 14 amino acids. Trimming pared 0 bases from V and 3 bases from J, leaving 10 bases between. The CDR3 DNA reads as TGCGCCAGCAGCTTGGCTGGAGGGAACTACGAGCAGTACTTC. It is translated as CASSLAGGNYEQYF.

This clone appeared once. V gene TRBV7-8 combines with J gene TRBJ2-7; 9 bases map to TRBD1. Germline CDR1 is SGHVS and CDR2 is FQNEAQ. The CDR3 runs 15 residues. V trimming: 0 bases; J trimming: 6 bases; junction bases outside the gene matches: 6. This CDR3 is CASSLAGQGPPEQYF. CDR3 sequence (DNA): TGTGCCAGCAGCTTAGCAGGACAGGGGCCTCCCGAGCAGTACTTC.

This chain links TRBV5-1 with TRBJ2-7; 7 bases fit TRBD1. Germline-derived CDR1 and CDR2 are SGHRS and YFSETQ. V gave up 0 bases and J gave up 3 bases; unmatched junction bases: 3. There are 14 residues in the CDR3. Written as DNA, the CDR3 is TGCGCCAGCAGCTTGGGACAGGGTCTCTACGAGCAGTACTTC. Encoded protein: CASSLGQGLYEQYF.

This clone was seen once. Other DNA sequences within the sample encode an identical CDR3. The V call is TRBV7-2, the J call TRBJ1-2; 8 bases map to TRBD1. Germline V lookup: CDR1 SGHTA, CDR2 FQGNSA. The CDR3 totals 14 residues. Unmatched junction bases numbered 1, after V lost 0 bases and J lost 4 bases. The CDR3 DNA reads TGTGCCAGCAGCTTAGCGGGGACAGGCTATGGCTACACCTTC. Its protein is CASSLAGTGYGYTF. Filled out from reference TRBV7-2 and TRBJ1-2, the complete variable domain reads GAGVSQSPSNKVTEKGKDVELRCDPISGHTALYWYRQSLGQGLEFLIYFQGNSAPDKSGLPSDRFSAERTGGSVSTLTIQRTQQEDSAVYLCASSLAGTGYGYTFGSGTRLTVV.

V is TRBV27 and J is TRBJ2-7; 7 bases agree with TRBD1. Looked up from germline, CDR1 is MNHEY and CDR2 is SMNVEV (reference sequence). With 3 bases clipped from V and 2 bases from J, the junction kept 7 bases outside the gene matches. The CDR3 sequence is 15 residues long. CDR3 in amino acids: CASSFEDRDPYEQYF. The CDR3 bases are TGTGCCAGCAGTTTTGAAGACAGGGACCCCTACGAGCAGTACTTC.

The chain employs TRBV15 and TRBJ1-4; D is undetermined. Trimming took 8 bases from V and 7 from J, leaving 11 bases between them. Germline CDR1 is LNHNV and CDR2 is YYDKDF (reference sequence). CDR3 length: 12 amino acids. The CDR3 nucleotides are TGTGCCACCGGCCCTGGGCGTGAAAAACTGTTTTTT. Translation: CATGPGREKLFF.

This chain links TRBV7-9 with TRBJ2-3, with TRBD1 matching over 10 bases. There are 16 residues in the CDR3. CDR1 and CDR2 (germline): SEHNR, FQNEAQ (reference sequence). J lost 6 bases, V lost 5 bases, and 11 bases had no gene match. The CDR3, as DNA: TGTGCCAGCAGCCCCGACAGGGGGCGGTTAGGGGATACGCAGTATTTT. Protein: CASSPDRGRLGDTQYF.

This chain joins TRBV4-3 and TRBJ1-5; D is uncertain. Per germline, CDR1 LGHNA and CDR2 YSLEER. CDR3 length equals 16 residues. V lost 0 bases and J 0 bases, leaving 9 bases between the germline ends. Here the CDR3 reads CASSQDLDYSNQPQHF. CDR3 in DNA: TGCGCCAGCAGCCAAGACCTAGATTATAGCAATCAGCCCCAGCATTTT.

The V gene is TRBV30, the J gene TRBJ1-5, with D possibly TRBD1 on 5 matching bases. The CDR3 is 13 residues long. In germline, CDR1 is GTSNPN, CDR2 SVGIG (reference sequence). V lost 0 bases and J lost 7, with 10 bases in between. CDR3 nucleotide sequence: TGTGCCTGGAGTGTTGGGGCCGGGCAGCCCCAGCATTTT. Protein sequence: CAWSVGAGQPQHF.

The chain uses TRBV9 and TRBJ1-1, with D perhaps TRBD1 (6 bases). The CDR3 spans 15 residues. CDR1 SGDLS and CDR2 YYNGEE come from the germline V gene. The ends were cut back, 0 bases at V and 3 bases at J, with 12 bases in the middle. The CDR3 DNA is TGTGCCAGCAGCGTAGGTGGAGGGGGGGACACTGAAGCTTTCTTT. Translation gives CASSVGGGGDTEAFF.

The chain links TRBV2 to TRBJ1-5; 9 bases are a match to TRBD1. V dropped 8 bases and J dropped 3; count of bases not matched to a gene: 5. The CDR3 runs 14 residues. The V gene's germline CDR1 is SNHLY and CDR2 FYNNEI. CDR3 coding DNA: TGTGCCAGCCGGGACAGGGTTAACAATCAGCCCCAGCATTTT. Translation gives CASRDRVNNQPQHF. The complete variable domain, with remaining parts taken from reference TRBV2 and TRBJ1-5, reads EPEVTQTPSHQVTQMGQEVILRCVPISNHLYFYWYRQILGQKVEFLVSFYNNEISEKSEIFDDQFSVERPDGSNFTLKIRSTKLEDSAMYFCASRDRVNNQPQHFGDGTRLSIL.

The chain uses TRBV18 and TRBJ1-3; weak D call: TRBD1 (6 bases). The CDR3 length is 17 residues. Germline V CDR1 and CDR2: KGHSH, LQKENI. V lost 3 bases and J lost 4, with 19 bases in between. The chain's CDR3 is CASSPTPTGLYGNTIYF. The CDR3, as DNA: TGTGCCAGCTCACCTACCCCGACAGGACTGTACGGAAACACCATATATTTT.

V usage is TRBV4-3 and J usage is TRBJ2-1, with a tentative D call TRBD1 (5 bases). Germline values: CDR1 LGHNA, CDR2 YSLEER. Trimming took off 0 bases at V and 4 bases at J, with 16 bases between the two ends. The CDR3 runs 17 residues. Here the CDR3 reads CASSQDARGYGYNEQFF. CDR3 nucleotides: TGCGCCAGCAGCCAAGATGCAAGGGGCTACGGGTACAATGAGCAGTTCTTC.

This clone was counted between two and nine times. The chain has TRBV10-3 and TRBJ1-1; 7 nucleotides line up with TRBD1. CDR3 length: 15 amino acids. Germline V gene sequence: CDR1 ENHRY, CDR2 SYGVKD. Trimming cost V 3 bases and J 2 bases; bases outside gene matches: 6. CDR3 loop: CAISESGTANTEAFF. The CDR3 DNA reads as TGTGCCATCAGTGAATCCGGGACAGCCAACACTGAAGCTTTCTTT.

The genes are TRBV12-3 or TRBV12-4 and TRBJ1-1, with D possibly TRBD1 on 6 matching bases. This CDR3 is built from 13 residues. V was cut by 6 bases and J by 5 bases, with 13 bases left in between. In nucleotides, the CDR3 is TGTGCCAGCAGAACCGGGACACCAACTGAAGCTTTCTTT. Its protein is CASRTGTPTEAFF.

The chain joins TRBV14 to TRBJ1-6; D unclear. Germline CDR1 is SGHDN and CDR2 is FVKESK. The V end lost 1 base, the J end lost 3 bases, and 7 bases lay between the germline ends. CDR3 length equals 15 residues. The DNA for the CDR3 is TGTGCCAGCAGCCAAGGTAGCAACTATAATTCACCCCTCCACTTT. Protein sequence: CASSQGSNYNSPLHF. The variable domain in full, with the rest retrieved from reference TRBV14 and TRBJ1-6, is EAGVTQFPSHSVIEKGQTVTLRCDPISGHDNLYWYRRVMGKEIKFLLHFVKESKQDESGMPNNRFLAERTGGTYSTLKVQPAELEDSGVYFCASSQGSNYNSPLHFGNGTRLTVT.

In DNA, the CDR3 is TGTGCCTGGAGTCGGGAATTCGGTGGCTACACCTTC. Amino acid sequence: CAWSREFGGYTF. The chain carries TRBV30 and TRBJ1-2; D remains ambiguous. CDR1 is GTSNPN, CDR2 SVGIG, per germline (reference sequence). Trimming shortened V by 2 bases and J by 7 bases, and 11 bases separated the two germline ends. The CDR3 length is 12 residues.

The CDR3 reads CASSSSGGAPVEQYF. CDR3 nucleotides: TGCGCCAGCAGCTCCTCCGGGGGGGCCCCGGTCGAGCAGTACTTC. The rearrangement links TRBV5-1 to TRBJ2-7; 8 bases align to TRBD2. J lost 6 bases, V lost 3 bases, and 11 bases had no gene match. The CDR3 spans 15 residues. CDR1 and CDR2 (germline): SGHRS, YFSETQ.

This clone was counted between two and nine times. V gene TRBV11-2 combines with J gene TRBJ1-1, with D hard to call. The CDR3 totals 16 residues. The germline V and J ends were trimmed by 1 base and 0 bases, with 12 bases remaining between them. From germline, CDR1 is SGHAT and CDR2 FQNNGV. The CDR3 here is CASSLGTLTMNTEAFF. Written as DNA, the CDR3 is TGTGCCAGCAGCTTAGGAACATTAACCATGAACACTGAAGCTTTCTTT.

V gene TRBV6-5 combines with J gene TRBJ2-1; D possibly corresponds to TRBD2 (6 bases). Germline CDR1 reads MNHEY; CDR2 reads SVGAGI. Deletions cut 2 bases from V and 6 bases from J, with 11 bases between. The length of the CDR3 is 14 residues. The CDR3 DNA is TGTGCCAGCAGTTACAGCGGGTCCCCCAATGAGCAGTTCTTC. Protein sequence: CASSYSGSPNEQFF.

The chain is built from TRBV10-3 and TRBJ2-2; a weak D match, TRBD1 (6 bases). With 7 bases removed from V and 0 bases from J, the gap between germline ends came to 9 bases. The CDR3 spans 14 residues. Germline CDR1 reads ENHRY; CDR2 reads SYGVKD. The CDR3 is CAINGQPNTGELFF. CDR3 in DNA: TGTGCCATCAATGGACAGCCGAACACCGGGGAGCTGTTTTTT.

This clone was seen only once. The chain employs TRBV7-2 and TRBJ1-5, with 9 nucleotides matching TRBD1. Germline V gene lookup returns CDR1 SGHTA and CDR2 FQGNSA. V lost 1 base, J lost 2 bases, and 3 bases stayed unmatched. The CDR3 extends over 16 amino acids. The chain's CDR3 is CASSLVGTGRNQPQHF. CDR3 coding DNA: TGTGCCAGCAGCTTAGTAGGGACAGGGCGCAATCAGCCCCAGCATTTT.

This sequence joins TRBV18 and TRBJ1-5, with TRBD1 identical over 9 bases. V trimming: 5 bases; J trimming: 4 bases; junction bases outside the gene matches: 6. Per the germline V gene, CDR1 is KGHSH and CDR2 is LQKENI. This CDR3 contains 15 residues. The DNA of the CDR3 is TGTGCCAGCTCAGAACAGGGGGCGCGGAATCAGCCCCAGCATTTT. It is translated as CASSEQGARNQPQHF.

CDR3 residues: CASSASQGAGRTNEKLFF. In nucleotides, the CDR3 is TGTGCCAGCAGCGCCTCACAGGGGGCCGGAAGAACTAATGAAAAACTGTTTTTT. This chain links TRBV7-8 with TRBJ1-4; TRBD1 agrees at 9 bases. This CDR3 spans 18 amino acids. The trim removed 5 bases at V and 1 base at J, leaving 11 bases unmatched. Germline V gene sequence: CDR1 SGHVS, CDR2 FQNEAQ.

The V gene is TRBV14, the J gene TRBJ2-2, with 10 bases that match TRBD2. CDR1 and CDR2 from the germline V gene are SGHDN and FVKESK. The CDR3 is 17 amino acids. With V trimmed by 2 bases and J by 4 bases, 7 bases remained unmatched. CDR3 DNA sequence: TGTGCCAGCAGCCAAACGGGACTAGCGTATATCACCGGGGAGCTGTTTTTT. This translates into CASSQTGLAYITGELFF. The full variable domain, rest sourced from reference TRBV14 and TRBJ2-2, is EAGVTQFPSHSVIEKGQTVTLRCDPISGHDNLYWYRRVMGKEIKFLLHFVKESKQDESGMPNNRFLAERTGGTYSTLKVQPAELEDSGVYFCASSQTGLAYITGELFFGEGSRLTVL.

This clone has a single count. The CDR3 region has the DNA TGTGCCAGCAGTTTGTACAGCTCTGGAAACACCATATATTTT. Translating it yields CASSLYSSGNTIYF. This rearrangement joins TRBV27 to TRBJ1-3; D not certain. There are 14 residues in the CDR3. Trimming took 3 bases from V and 0 from J, leaving 6 bases between them. In germline, CDR1 is MNHEY, CDR2 SMNVEV (reference sequence).